This T cell receptor beta chain was sequenced in a study of T cell responses to AZD1222 COVID-19 vaccine. Study-level information: Second-dose recipients at about 4 or about 12 weeks were treated as one pooled group. General study points: After the peak T cell response, and only then, were repertoires sampled. Clonal diversity may have been underestimated, and the donors were mostly white British, with more females than males. Seropositive status at baseline applied to only a handful of AZD1222 recipients.

Assay: immunoSEQ multiplex PCR; the TCRdb copy retains only in-frame clones and omits some. The table includes more than 120,000 clones, approximately 94% detected once. Notes on this clone: The antigen remains undetermined.

The CDR3 is made up of 17 amino acids. Losses at the gene ends were 4 bases for V and 5 bases for J; bases not matched to a gene: 12. From germline, CDR1 is LNHDA and CDR2 SQIVND (reference sequence). The clonotype originates from an adult in good health. The source material was peripheral blood, sampled on day 0 of AZD1222 vaccination. This sequence joins TRBV19 and TRBJ2-5; 11 bases map to TRBD2. CDR3 nucleotides: TGTGCCAGTAGTACCACTAGCGGGGGAGGGTTTGGGGAGACCCAGTACTTC. It specifies CASSTTSGGGFGETQYF. The full variable domain, completed using reference TRBV19 and TRBJ2-5, is DGGITQSPKYLFRKEGQNVTLSCEQNLNHDAMYWYRQDPGQGLRLIYYSQIVNDFQKGDIAEGYSVSREKKESFPLTVTSAQKNPTAFYLCASSTTSGGGFGETQYFGPGTRLLVL.